The 29 T cell receptor beta chains given below trace back to one sample, sequenced in a study of radiation and T cells in renal cell carcinoma. Time point specified: baseline pretreatment blood. Treatment denoted: 15 Gy SBRT to primary tumor, nephrectomy 4 weeks later. Here immunoSEQ multiplex PCR was the method, and the copy in TCRdb shows in-frame clones only, minus some. Of some 150,000 clones listed, around four fifths were seen once; the top ten hold around 25%. The sequenced sample was blood, obtained from a patient whose treatment included radiotherapy and nephrectomy. The receptors here all came from a woman in her forties or fifties with renal cell carcinoma.

The gene calls are TRBV9 and TRBJ1-4; weak D call: TRBD1 (5 bases). Germline V gives CDR1 SGDLS, CDR2 YYNGEE. V was pared by 6 bases and J by 8 bases, with 20 bases between. The length of the CDR3 is 15 residues. DNA for the CDR3: TGTGCCAGCACTCGAAGGGGCCACCGAGGGGAAAAACTGTTTTTT. Its translation: CASTRRGHRGEKLFF.

The chain combines TRBV19 with TRBJ1-1, with unresolved D. Germline CDR1 is LNHDA and CDR2 is SQIVND (reference sequence). This CDR3 comprises 14 residues. V was shortened by 3 bases and J by 5 bases, with 13 bases between the two germline ends. CDR3 nucleotides: TGTGCCAGTAGTATCAGGAATTTTTGGACTGAAGCTTTCTTT. Protein: CASSIRNFWTEAFF.

The V and J genes are TRBV5-1 and TRBJ2-2; tentative D call: TRBD2 (5 bases). Trimming stripped 4 bases from V and 2 bases from J, with 15 bases between. CDR3 length equals 16 residues. Germline CDR1 is SGHRS and CDR2 is YFSETQ. In DNA form, the CDR3 reads TGCGCCAGCAGCCCGCCCGGCGGGCAAAACACCGGGGAGCTGTTTTTT. It specifies CASSPPGGQNTGELFF.

V usage is TRBV7-2 and J usage is TRBJ1-1; weak D call: TRBD1 (6 bases). The germline CDR1 and CDR2 sequences are SGHTA and FQGNSA. With 8 bases removed from V and 5 bases from J, the gap between germline ends came to 15 bases. This CDR3 region has 13 residues. CDR3 sequence reads: CASGAGGLTEAFF. CDR3 nucleotide sequence: TGTGCCAGCGGGGCTGGGGGGCTGACTGAAGCTTTCTTT.

This clone occurred once. The chain recombines TRBV2 with TRBJ2-5, with D perhaps matching TRBD2 (5 bases). The germline V gene has CDR1 SNHLY and CDR2 FYNNEI. V was clipped by 4 bases and J by 7 bases, with 13 bases between them. CDR3 length: 13 amino acids. The CDR3 DNA is TGTGCCAGCAGTGGGACGGGGAGTGGGACCCAGTACTTC. Its protein is CASSGTGSGTQYF. Supplemented by reference TRBV2 and TRBJ2-5, the full variable domain reads EPEVTQTPSHQVTQMGQEVILRCVPISNHLYFYWYRQILGQKVEFLVSFYNNEISEKSEIFDDQFSVERPDGSNFTLKIRSTKLEDSAMYFCASSGTGSGTQYFGPGTRLLVL.

The chain uses TRBV6-5 and TRBJ2-7; 8 nucleotides match TRBD1. CDR3 length equals 15 residues. Per germline, CDR1 MNHEY and CDR2 SVGAGI. Unmatched junction bases numbered 10, after V lost 5 bases and J lost 4 bases. The CDR3 spells CASSRPGGSLYEQYF. The CDR3 DNA reads TGTGCCAGCAGTCGTCCAGGGGGCTCCCTTTACGAGCAGTACTTC.

The chain combines TRBV6-5 with TRBJ2-7; TRBD2 matches at 8 bases. CDR3 length: 14 amino acids. V shed 5 bases and J 2 bases; nucleotides not matched to a gene: 5. Germline CDR1 is MNHEY and CDR2 is SVGAGI. CDR3 bases: TGTGCCAGCAGTCGGGGACTAGGACCCTACGAGCAGTACTTC. This sequence encodes CASSRGLGPYEQYF.

This clone has a handful of counts. V usage is TRBV30 and J usage is TRBJ1-4; D gene uncertain. Between the trimmed V and J ends, which lost 2 bases and 8 bases, there was a span of 9 bases. Germline V gene sequence: CDR1 GTSNPN, CDR2 SVGIG (reference sequence). This CDR3 contains 12 residues. The CDR3 spells CAWSRRTEKLFF. DNA of the CDR3: TGTGCCTGGAGTCGGCGGACGGAAAAACTGTTTTTT.

The chain couples TRBV4-3 to TRBJ2-7; D call uncertain. Germline V gives CDR1 LGHNA, CDR2 YSLEER. The CDR3 runs to 14 residues. Trimming removed 0 bases at V and 0 bases at J, with 6 bases between. Here the CDR3 reads CASSQDHNSYEQYF. In DNA form, the CDR3 reads TGCGCCAGCAGCCAAGATCACAACTCCTACGAGCAGTACTTC.

V and J are TRBV5-1 and TRBJ1-1; D is possibly TRBD1 (5 bases). The CDR3 runs to 15 residues. The germline V gene encodes CDR1 SGHRS and CDR2 YFSETQ. V lost 2 bases to trimming and J lost 5 bases, with 16 bases between them. Here the CDR3 DNA reads TGCGCCAGCAGCTTCGCGGGAGACAGACGGACTGAAGCTTTCTTT. It is translated as CASSFAGDRRTEAFF.

J is TRBJ2-5 and V is TRBV5-1; D is possibly TRBD2 (5 bases). Trimming stripped 4 bases from V and 1 base from J, with 14 bases between. Germline V gene lookup returns CDR1 SGHRS and CDR2 YFSETQ. This CDR3 comprises 15 residues. The DNA of the CDR3 is TGCGCCAGCAGCGTCTTAGCGCGCTTCCAAGAGACCCAGTACTTC. Translated: CASSVLARFQETQYF.

The table lists this clone with a count of one. The chain is built from TRBV19 and TRBJ1-1, with TRBD1 as a possible D gene (5 bases). The V and J ends lost 4 bases and 2 bases respectively, with 17 bases between them. Germline CDR1 is LNHDA and CDR2 is SQIVND (reference sequence). This CDR3 contains 16 residues. DNA for the CDR3: TGTGCCAGTAGTAACTATCAGGGCTCAACTAACACTGAAGCTTTCTTT. Amino acids: CASSNYQGSTNTEAFF. Full variable domain (outside the CDR3, taken from reference TRBV19 and TRBJ1-1): DGGITQSPKYLFRKEGQNVTLSCEQNLNHDAMYWYRQDPGQGLRLIYYSQIVNDFQKGDIAEGYSVSREKKESFPLTVTSAQKNPTAFYLCASSNYQGSTNTEAFFGQGTRLTVV.

This clone was recorded once. The genes are TRBV5-1 and TRBJ2-1; 8 bases map to TRBD2. V trimming: 1 base; J trimming: 2 bases; junction bases outside the gene matches: 2. The CDR3 extends over 15 amino acids. The V gene's germline CDR1 is SGHRS and CDR2 YFSETQ. For the CDR3, the DNA is TGCGCCAGCAGCTTGACGGGGGGGCCCTACAATGAGCAGTTCTTC. It encodes CASSLTGGPYNEQFF.

The CDR3 DNA follows: TGTGCCAGCAGCTTAGGGCTAGCGGGGTCCTTCTACGAGCAGTACTTC. Its translation: CASSLGLAGSFYEQYF. The chain joins TRBV13 to TRBJ2-7, with TRBD2 identical over 9 bases. The CDR3 has 16 amino acids. The germline CDR1 and CDR2 sequences are PRHDT and FYEKMQ (reference sequence). Losses at the gene ends were 0 bases for V and 3 bases for J; bases not matched to a gene: 6. Using reference TRBV13 and TRBJ2-7 for the parts outside the CDR3, the full variable domain is AAGVIQSPRHLIKEKRETATLKCYPIPRHDTVYWYQQGPGQDPQFLISFYEKMQSDKGSIPDRFSAQQFSDYHSELNMSSLELGDSALYFCASSLGLAGSFYEQYFGPGTRLTVT.

This rearrangement joins TRBV2 to TRBJ2-5; 7 bases match TRBD1. This CDR3 has 14 amino acids. Trimming cost V 4 bases and J 4 bases; bases outside gene matches: 6. From germline, CDR1 is SNHLY and CDR2 FYNNEI. The DNA of the CDR3 is TGTGCCAGCAGTGCAATCAGGGGGACAGAGACCCAGTACTTC. It codes for CASSAIRGTETQYF. The whole variable domain, filled in from reference TRBV2 and TRBJ2-5, reads EPEVTQTPSHQVTQMGQEVILRCVPISNHLYFYWYRQILGQKVEFLVSFYNNEISEKSEIFDDQFSVERPDGSNFTLKIRSTKLEDSAMYFCASSAIRGTETQYFGPGTRLLVL.

V usage is TRBV6-1 and J usage is TRBJ2-1, with D perhaps TRBD2 (6 bases). The CDR3 contains 14 residues. Germline lookup yields CDR1 MNHNS and CDR2 SASEGT. V was cut by 7 bases and J by 2 bases, with 12 bases left in between. The CDR3 loop is CASNGASAYNEQFF. The CDR3 DNA follows: TGTGCCAGCAACGGGGCTAGCGCCTACAATGAGCAGTTCTTC.

This clone was seen a handful of times. The chain uses TRBV19 and TRBJ1-5; 8 bases are a match to TRBD1. The CDR3 is made up of 15 amino acids. V lost 5 bases to trimming and J lost 3 bases; unmatched junction nucleotides: 6. Germline V gene sequence: CDR1 LNHDA, CDR2 SQIVND (reference sequence). The DNA of the CDR3 is TGTGCCAGTAGTCCTTCGGGACAGGTCAATCAGCCCCAGCATTTT. It translates to CASSPSGQVNQPQHF.

With respect to this clone: A read error may produce the germline difference seen at one junction end. This chain joins TRBV7-2 and TRBJ1-1, with D uncertain. Germline V gives CDR1 SGHTA, CDR2 FQGNSA. CDR3 size: 12 residues. This CDR3 reads CASSEMNAEAFF. CDR3 DNA: TGTGCCAGCAGCGAGATGAACGCTGAAGCTTTCTTT.

J is TRBJ2-1 and V is TRBV6-4; TRBD2 aligns across 8 bases. Germline assignment: CDR1 MRHNA and CDR2 SNTAGT. V lost 2 bases and J lost 15; bases outside the gene matches: 6. The CDR3 length is 12 residues. DNA for the CDR3: TGTGCCAGCAGTGACCCGGGGGGGGCGCCGTTCTTC. It specifies CASSDPGGAPFF.

The chain recombines TRBV19 with TRBJ1-2; D gene unclear. CDR1 and CDR2 (germline): LNHDA, SQIVND (reference sequence). The V end was cut by 1 base, the J end by 2 bases, with 11 bases between. The CDR3 spans 15 residues. CDR3 sequence (DNA): TGTGCCAGTAGTATAGTCCAACAGATCAACTATGGCTACACCTTC. Its translation is CASSIVQQINYGYTF.

The chain has TRBV6-4 and TRBJ1-5; D possibly corresponds to TRBD1 (6 bases). Trimming removed 6 bases from V and 4 bases from J, with 13 bases in between. Germline V CDR1 and CDR2: MRHNA, SNTAGT. The CDR3 has 14 residues. In nucleotides, the CDR3 is TGTGCCAGCAGCCCGGGGAGGGGGAATCAGCCCCAGCATTTT. It specifies CASSPGRGNQPQHF.

CDR3 coding DNA: TGTGCCAGCAGTGAGAGTGCCAATCAGCCCCAGCATTTT. Its translation is CASSESANQPQHF. V and J are TRBV2 and TRBJ1-5; unclear D gene. V was shortened by 3 bases and J by 3 bases, with 6 bases between the two germline ends. From germline, CDR1 is SNHLY and CDR2 FYNNEI. There are 13 residues in the CDR3.

This clone was seen at least ten times. The gene calls are TRBV30 and TRBJ2-2; D ambiguous. Trimming removed 2 bases at V and 1 base at J, with 5 bases between. The CDR3 runs to 13 residues. From germline, CDR1 is GTSNPN and CDR2 SVGIG (reference sequence). The CDR3: CAWSRGNTGELFF. CDR3 coding DNA: TGTGCCTGGAGTCGAGGGAACACCGGGGAGCTGTTTTTT.

The J gene is TRBJ2-1, the V gene TRBV5-4; TRBD2 aligns across 9 bases. With 4 bases clipped from V and 4 bases from J, the junction kept 6 bases outside the gene matches. Germline lookup yields CDR1 SGHNT and CDR2 YYREEE (reference sequence). This CDR3 spans 15 amino acids. CDR3 protein: CASSVGAGGYNEQFF. The DNA for the CDR3 is TGTGCCAGCAGCGTAGGGGCGGGAGGGTACAATGAGCAGTTCTTC.

CDR3 DNA sequence: TGTGCCAGCAGACACACAGGGGGCGCCGGGCAGCCCCAGCATTTT. Amino acid sequence: CASRHTGGAGQPQHF. The gene calls are TRBV2 and TRBJ1-5; 9 bases agree with TRBD1. CDR3 size: 15 residues. Germline V CDR1 and CDR2: SNHLY, FYNNEI. V shed 6 bases and J 7 bases; nucleotides not matched to a gene: 10.

The chain has TRBV15 and TRBJ1-1; 9 nucleotides line up with TRBD1. Looked up from germline, CDR1 is LNHNV and CDR2 is YYDKDF (reference sequence). With V trimmed by 5 bases and J by 1 base, 11 bases remained unmatched. This CDR3 has 17 amino acids. CDR3: CATSVDRGIAENTEAFF. In nucleotides, the CDR3 is TGTGCCACCAGCGTTGACAGGGGGATAGCGGAGAACACTGAAGCTTTCTTT. Based on the CDR3 plus reference TRBV15 and TRBJ1-1, the full variable domain is DAMVIQNPRYQVTQFGKPVTLSCSQTLNHNVMYWYQQKSSQAPKLLFHYYDKDFNNEADTPDNFQSRRPNTSFCFLDIRSPGLGDTAMYLCATSVDRGIAENTEAFFGQGTRLTVV.

The chain joins TRBV28 to TRBJ1-4; 8 nucleotides agree with TRBD1. The germline V gene encodes CDR1 MDHEN and CDR2 SYDVKM. The CDR3 loop spans 15 amino acids. With 2 bases clipped from V and 7 bases from J, the junction kept 6 bases outside the gene matches. Written as DNA, the CDR3 is TGTGCCAGCAGTTTAAGGTGGACAGGGTTTGAAAAACTGTTTTTT. Its translation: CASSLRWTGFEKLFF.

The rearrangement joins TRBV7-2 to TRBJ2-1; TRBD2 agrees at 9 bases. CDR1 is SGHTA, CDR2 FQGNSA, per germline. V shed 5 bases, J shed 7 bases, and the junction held 12 bases outside the gene matches. The CDR3 runs 16 residues. CDR3 amino acids: CASSNAGGAVRNEQFF. CDR3 nucleotides: TGTGCCAGCAGCAACGCGGGGGGGGCTGTACGAAATGAGCAGTTCTTC.

This sequence joins TRBV10-3 and TRBJ2-3; no reliable D call. CDR1 is ENHRY, CDR2 SYGVKD, per germline. CDR3 length: 13 residues. Between the trimmed V and J ends, which lost 1 base and 4 bases, there was a span of 6 bases. In DNA, the CDR3 is TGTGCCATCAGTGAGTTCCGGGCAGATACGCAGTATTTT. This encodes CAISEFRADTQYF.